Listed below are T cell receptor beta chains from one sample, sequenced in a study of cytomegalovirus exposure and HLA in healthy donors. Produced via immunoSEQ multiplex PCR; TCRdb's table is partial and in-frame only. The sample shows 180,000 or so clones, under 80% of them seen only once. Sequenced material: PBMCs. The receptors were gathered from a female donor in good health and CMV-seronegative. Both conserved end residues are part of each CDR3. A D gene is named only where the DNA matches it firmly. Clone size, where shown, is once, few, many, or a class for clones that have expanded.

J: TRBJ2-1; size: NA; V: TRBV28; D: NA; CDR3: CASSLRTGTNEQFF; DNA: TGTGCCAGCAGTTTAAGGACGGGAACGAATGAGCAGTTCTTC
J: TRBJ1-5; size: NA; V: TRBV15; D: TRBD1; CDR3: CATSRQGASQPQHF; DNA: TGTGCCACCTCTCGACAGGGGGCGAGTCAGCCCCAGCATTTT
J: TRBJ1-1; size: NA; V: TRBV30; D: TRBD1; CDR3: CAWSRQGAFF; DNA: TGTGCCTGGAGCCGACAGGGTGCTTTCTTT
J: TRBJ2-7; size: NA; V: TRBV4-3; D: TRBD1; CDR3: CASSQDMGQGLEQYF; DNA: TGCGCCAGCAGCCAAGATATGGGACAGGGCTTGGAGCAGTACTTC
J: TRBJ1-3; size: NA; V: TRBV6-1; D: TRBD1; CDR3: CASSEETGAGNTIYF; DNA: TGTGCCAGCAGTGAGGAGACAGGGGCCGGAAACACCATATATTTT
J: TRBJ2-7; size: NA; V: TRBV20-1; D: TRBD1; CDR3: CSAHRGYEQYF; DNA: TGCAGTGCACACAGGGGCTACGAGCAGTACTTC
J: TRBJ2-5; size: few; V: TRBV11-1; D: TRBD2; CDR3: CASSLKASGGVLEETQYF; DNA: TGTGCCAGCAGCTTAAAAGCTAGCGGAGGGGTTCTTGAGGAGACCCAGTACTTC
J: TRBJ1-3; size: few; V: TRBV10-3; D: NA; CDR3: CAISYQGTGNTIYF; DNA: TGTGCCATCAGTTATCAGGGGACTGGAAACACCATATATTTT
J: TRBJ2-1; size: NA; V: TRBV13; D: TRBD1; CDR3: CASSPRTGQGAVNEQFF; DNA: TGTGCCAGCAGCCCTCGCACGGGACAGGGGGCGGTGAATGAGCAGTTCTTC
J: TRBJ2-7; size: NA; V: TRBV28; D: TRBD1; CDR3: CASRWTGDSSYEQYF; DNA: TGTGCCAGCAGATGGACAGGGGACAGCTCCTACGAGCAGTACTTC
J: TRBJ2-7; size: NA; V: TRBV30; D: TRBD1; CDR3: CAWSRDRYEQYF; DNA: TGCGCCTGGAGCCGGGACAGGTACGAGCAGTACTTC
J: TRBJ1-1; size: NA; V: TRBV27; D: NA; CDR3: CASSLSPDYTEAFF; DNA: TGTGCCAGCAGTTTATCCCCAGACTACACTGAAGCTTTCTTT
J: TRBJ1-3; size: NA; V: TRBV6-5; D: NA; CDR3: CASSYVRGNTIYF; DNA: TGTGCCAGCAGTTACGTTCGGGGGAACACCATATATTTT